These 24 T cell receptor beta chains share one sample of origin, sequenced in a study of radiotherapy plus CTLA-4 blockade in lung cancer. The method was immunoSEQ multiplex PCR; TCRdb's version includes in-frame clones alone and lacks a portion of them. The sample lists some 33,000 clones; 60% to 75% were seen once. The sample was peripheral blood, taken from a patient treated with radiotherapy plus ipilimumab. Every receptor here comes from a human donor with non-small cell lung cancer whose response to radiotherapy plus ipilimumab could not be evaluated.

V is TRBV11-2 and J is TRBJ2-7; 10 bases are shared with TRBD2. CDR1 is SGHAT and CDR2 is FQNNGV in the germline V gene. This CDR3 comprises 14 residues. Trimming took 5 bases from V and 4 from J; bases not matched to a gene: 5. The CDR3 DNA follows: TGTGCCAGCAGCCCAGCGGGAGGGCCGTACGAGCAGTACTTC. Residues: CASSPAGGPYEQYF.

This sequence joins TRBV2 and TRBJ2-5, with D perhaps matching TRBD2 (5 bases). Trimming shortened V by 2 bases and J by 7 bases, and 14 bases separated the two germline ends. In germline, CDR1 is SNHLY, CDR2 FYNNEI. This CDR3 comprises 14 residues. The CDR3 DNA reads TGTGCCAGCAGTGAACAGTCTAGCCTCCGGACCCAGTACTTC. It codes for CASSEQSSLRTQYF.

The chain is built from TRBV28 and TRBJ1-2, with a weak D call TRBD1 (5 bases). The CDR3 covers 14 residues. Germline V gene data show CDR1 as MDHEN and CDR2 as SYDVKM. V shed 6 bases and J shed 2 bases, with 13 bases lying between them. CDR3 sequence reads: CASSPLGGNYGYTF. The CDR3 DNA is TGTGCCAGCAGCCCCCTTGGGGGGAACTATGGCTACACCTTC.

This chain uses TRBV19 with TRBJ1-1, with 7 bases identical to TRBD1. The CDR3 is 12 amino acids. Germline CDR1 reads LNHDA; CDR2 reads SQIVND (reference sequence). The V gene end was trimmed by 6 bases and the J gene end by 10 bases; junction bases not matched to a gene: 8. The CDR3 coding sequence is TGTGCCAGTAGCCTAGGCCCAGGGGGAGCTTTCTTT. The encoded protein is CASSLGPGGAFF. The variable domain in full, completed from reference TRBV19 and TRBJ1-1, reads DGGITQSPKYLFRKEGQNVTLSCEQNLNHDAMYWYRQDPGQGLRLIYYSQIVNDFQKGDIAEGYSVSREKKESFPLTVTSAQKNPTAFYLCASSLGPGGAFFGQGTRLTVV.

V is TRBV10-1 and J is TRBJ2-7; tentative D call: TRBD2 (6 bases). This CDR3 spans 17 amino acids. From germline, CDR1 is WNHNN and CDR2 SYGVQD (reference sequence). The V end lost 0 bases, the J end lost 5 bases, and 20 bases lay between the germline ends. Written as DNA, the CDR3 is TGCGCCAGCAGTGAGTCCAAAGGTTCAACGCCGGGGGACGAGCAGTACTTC. It codes for CASSESKGSTPGDEQYF.

This clone has just a few counts. The V gene is TRBV5-5, the J gene TRBJ2-1, with 7 bases that match TRBD2. CDR1 and CDR2 (germline): SGHKS, YYEKEE (reference sequence). V trimming: 4 bases; J trimming: 7 bases; junction bases outside the gene matches: 5. The CDR3 totals 13 residues. The DNA of the CDR3 is TGTGCCAGCAGCCGCAAAGCGGGAAATGAGCAGTTCTTC. Translated: CASSRKAGNEQFF. Drawing the rest from reference TRBV5-5 and TRBJ2-1, the complete variable domain is DAGVTQSPTHLIKTRGQQVTLRCSPISGHKSVSWYQQVLGQGPQFIFQYYEKEERGRGNFPDRFSARQFPNYSSELNVNALLLGDSALYLCASSRKAGNEQFFGPGTRLTVL.

This clone was counted a few times. V and J are TRBV7-2 and TRBJ2-7; the match to TRBD2 covers 11 bases. CDR1 SGHTA and CDR2 FQGNSA come from the germline V gene. V was clipped by 4 bases and J by 0 bases; unmatched bases: 5. The CDR3 extends over 16 amino acids. CDR3 nucleotides: TGTGCCAGCAGCTCCACTAGCGGGGGTTACTCCTACGAGCAGTACTTC. Its translation is CASSSTSGGYSYEQYF.

J is TRBJ2-7 and V is TRBV6-5; D may be TRBD2 (7 bases). The CDR3 sequence is 13 residues long. Germline CDR1 reads MNHEY; CDR2 reads SVGAGI. The V and J ends lost 11 bases and 4 bases respectively, with 18 bases between them. The CDR3 DNA is TGTGCCCGGAAGAGGGGGGGGGCTTACGAGCAGTACTTC. This codes for CARKRGGAYEQYF.

CDR3 amino acids: CASSLGQGNTGELFF. Written as DNA, the CDR3 is TGTGCCAGCTCACTCGGACAGGGGAACACCGGGGAGCTGTTTTTT. The rearrangement uses TRBV18 and TRBJ2-2, with 8 nucleotides matching TRBD1. After removal of 4 bases from V and 1 base from J, the junction contained 2 bases not matched to a gene. Germline loops: CDR1 KGHSH, CDR2 LQKENI. The CDR3 loop spans 15 amino acids.

The chain combines TRBV7-9 with TRBJ2-7; a possible D gene is TRBD2 (6 bases). Germline lookup yields CDR1 SEHNR and CDR2 FQNEAQ (reference sequence). The CDR3 consists of 11 residues. V shed 3 bases and J shed 9 bases, with 9 bases lying between them. In nucleotides, the CDR3 is TGTGCCAGCAGCTTGCGGGGCCGGCAGTACTTC. This encodes CASSLRGRQYF.

The chain employs TRBV19 and TRBJ1-2; 8 nucleotides align to TRBD1. The germline V gene has CDR1 LNHDA and CDR2 SQIVND (reference sequence). Unmatched junction bases numbered 18, after V lost 5 bases and J lost 4 bases. This CDR3 comprises 18 residues. Here the CDR3 DNA reads TGTGCCAGTAGTTTGGACAACCGGGACAGGAGAAATTTCTATGGCTACACCTTC. Amino acids: CASSLDNRDRRNFYGYTF.

The chain is built from TRBV7-3 and TRBJ2-1; tentative D call: TRBD2 (6 bases). With 2 bases removed from V and 3 bases from J, the gap between germline ends came to 11 bases. The CDR3 sequence is 15 residues long. Germline CDR1 is SGHTA and CDR2 is FQGTGA. The CDR3 spells CASSLQAGGYNEQFF. The CDR3 coding sequence is TGTGCCAGCAGCTTACAAGCGGGCGGCTACAATGAGCAGTTCTTC.

The chain uses TRBV30 and TRBJ1-5; 11 positions agree with TRBD1. V lost 1 base to trimming and J lost 3 bases; unmatched junction nucleotides: 5. Germline V gene sequence: CDR1 GTSNPN, CDR2 SVGIG (reference sequence). There are 16 residues in the CDR3. This CDR3 reads CAWSEWTGGLNQPQHF. CDR3 bases: TGTGCCTGGAGTGAATGGACAGGGGGCCTCAATCAGCCCCAGCATTTT.

The J gene is TRBJ1-1, the V gene TRBV11-2; TRBD1 aligns across 9 bases. The CDR3 is 16 amino acids. Germline loops: CDR1 SGHAT, CDR2 FQNNGV. V trimming: 4 bases; J trimming: 0 bases; junction bases outside the gene matches: 6. The CDR3 DNA follows: TGTGCCAGCAGCTCAAGAGGACAGGGGTTGAACACTGAAGCTTTCTTT. The encoded protein is CASSSRGQGLNTEAFF.

The rearrangement uses TRBV6-4 and TRBJ2-2; 7 nucleotides match TRBD2. This CDR3 region has 15 residues. CDR1 is MRHNA, CDR2 SNTAGT, per germline. Unmatched junction bases numbered 6, after V lost 2 bases and J lost 6 bases. This CDR3 reads CASSDAGEGSGELFF. The CDR3 coding sequence is TGTGCCAGCAGTGACGCGGGAGAAGGGTCCGGGGAGCTGTTTTTT.

This clone has a handful of counts. The genes are TRBV6-5 and TRBJ2-1; TRBD2 matches at 7 bases. This CDR3 is built from 15 residues. V lost 2 bases, J lost 6 bases, and 7 bases stayed unmatched. Per germline, CDR1 MNHEY and CDR2 SVGAGI. The CDR3 bases are TGTGCCAGCAGTTACCTGGCGGGAGTCGCCAATGAGCAGTTCTTC. It encodes CASSYLAGVANEQFF.

The rearrangement links TRBV5-3 to TRBJ2-5; a weak D match, TRBD2 (5 bases). TRBV5-3 is flagged as an ORF with uncertain function. V lost 1 base and J 1 base, leaving 8 bases between the germline ends. The CDR3 extends over 14 amino acids. The CDR3 is CARSLFGVQETQYF. CDR3 nucleotide sequence: TGTGCCAGAAGCTTGTTCGGGGTCCAAGAGACCCAGTACTTC.

The CDR3 DNA follows: TGTGCCAGCTCACCACCGTCAGGGTTTGGAGGCTACACCTTC. It translates to CASSPPSGFGGYTF. The chain uses TRBV18 and TRBJ1-2; D possibly corresponds to TRBD1 (5 bases). From germline, CDR1 is KGHSH and CDR2 LQKENI. The V end was cut by 0 bases, the J end by 8 bases, with 13 bases between. CDR3 length: 14 residues.

DNA for the CDR3: TGTGCCAGCAGCTCTATGCAGGGACAGGGAGCTTTCTTT. Protein: CASSSMQGQGAFF. The chain employs TRBV11-2 and TRBJ1-1; TRBD1 aligns across 9 bases. The CDR3 sequence is 13 residues long. The V and J ends lost 4 bases and 10 bases, in that order; junction bases with no gene match: 7. Per germline, CDR1 SGHAT and CDR2 FQNNGV.

V is TRBV6-5 and J is TRBJ2-7, with TRBD1 matching 8 bases. The CDR3 has 16 residues. Trimming at V came to 0 bases and at J to 5 bases, leaving 9 bases not matched to a gene. The germline CDR1 and CDR2 sequences are MNHEY and SVGAGI. The CDR3 sequence: CASSYSRTGLLHEQYF. The CDR3 DNA is TGTGCCAGCAGTTACTCGCGGACAGGGTTGCTCCACGAGCAGTACTTC.

V and J are TRBV11-2 and TRBJ1-3; TRBD1 is a possible D gene (6 bases). V lost 5 bases to trimming and J lost 2 bases, with 13 bases between them. The CDR3 has 15 residues. Looked up from germline, CDR1 is SGHAT and CDR2 is FQNNGV. CDR3 sequence reads: CASSGLGQTGNTIYF. In DNA form, the CDR3 reads TGTGCCAGCAGCGGCCTAGGACAGACTGGAAACACCATATATTTT.

This clone was observed once. The rearrangement joins TRBV6-5 to TRBJ2-7; 9 bases line up with TRBD1. This CDR3 is built from 16 residues. Trimming at V came to 5 bases and at J to 1 base, leaving 9 bases not matched to a gene. Germline CDR1 is MNHEY and CDR2 is SVGAGI. DNA of the CDR3: TGTGCCAGCAGTCACTACCCGGGACAGGGATCCTACGAGCAGTACTTC. Its translation: CASSHYPGQGSYEQYF.

The chain recombines TRBV29-1 with TRBJ2-7; 15 nucleotides line up with TRBD2. V trimming: 1 base; J trimming: 2 bases; junction bases outside the gene matches: 3. Germline lookup yields CDR1 SQVTM and CDR2 ANQGSEA. This CDR3 spans 16 amino acids. CDR3 bases: TGCAGCGTTGAAGGGACTAGCGGGAGGGCTACCTACGAGCAGTACTTC. Translation gives CSVEGTSGRATYEQYF.

The rearrangement joins TRBV6-1 to TRBJ2-7, with 7 bases lining up with TRBD1. Trimming cost V 6 bases and J 6 bases; bases outside gene matches: 8. The germline V gene has CDR1 MNHNS and CDR2 SASEGT. The CDR3 loop spans 13 amino acids. The CDR3 here is CASRIDRVGEQYF. The DNA for the CDR3 is TGTGCCAGCAGAATCGACAGGGTCGGCGAGCAGTACTTC.